This TCR beta chain derives from a study of blood T cell repertoires in COVID-19. Turning to the study itself: COVID-19 samples collected from the United States, Italy and Spain covered acute and convalescent phases.

Sequencing used immunoSEQ multiplex PCR; TCRdb keeps in-frame clones, though not all of them. Here the sample spans over 200,000 clones, over 80% being singletons. The CDR3 loop spans 15 amino acids. CDR1 and CDR2 (germline): SGHKS, YYEKEE (reference sequence). V was cut by 1 base and J by 4 bases, with 12 bases left in between. V and J are TRBV5-5 and TRBJ2-1, with D maybe TRBD2 (5 bases). This sequence originates from a woman aged 25 to 39 who had been exposed to COVID-19. The material sequenced was PBMCs or T cells enriched from blood (not recorded which). CDR3: CASSLWGSGYNEQFF. The CDR3 nucleotides read TGTGCCAGCAGCTTGTGGGGATCGGGATACAATGAGCAGTTCTTC.